Listed below are T cell receptor beta chains from one sample, sequenced in a study of blood T cell repertoires in COVID-19. TCRdb keeps only in-frame clones here, not all; method: immunoSEQ multiplex PCR. The sample has around 170,000 clones; around 89% are singletons. What was sequenced was peripheral blood. The receptors derive from a man aged 18 to 29 who had recovered from COVID-19. The CDR3 runs from the conserved cysteine through the conserved F or W. D genes are given only for firm matches. Clone size is given for some rows only: seen once, a few or many times, or a class if the clone is expanded.

>.|TRBJ1-2|TRBD1|TRBV5-8
TGTGCCAGCAGCCTACAGGGGAGCATCTATGGCTACACCTTC
CASSLQGSIYGYTF
>.|TRBJ1-6|.|TRBV6-2/TRBV6-3
TGTGCCAGCAGCATCCTCCCAAGGGGTAATTCACCCCTCCACTTT
CASSILPRGNSPLHF
>.|TRBJ2-3|.|TRBV12-5
TGTGCTAGTGGACTACAGGGAGCGGGATCGGATACGCAGTATTTT
CASGLQGAGSDTQYF
>.|TRBJ1-1|.|TRBV7-2
TGTGCCAGCAGCCATCGACAGACTCTGAACACTGAAGCTTTCTTT
CASSHRQTLNTEAFF
>.|TRBJ1-3|TRBD1|TRBV7-2
TGTGCCAGCAGCTCCAACAGGGGCTCTGGAAACACCATATATTTT
CASSSNRGSGNTIYF
>.|TRBJ1-4|.|TRBV5-1
TGCGCCAGCAGCTTGGCAGCAGGGGAGAATGAAAAACTGTTTTTT
CASSLAAGENEKLFF
>.|TRBJ2-1|TRBD2|TRBV2
TGTGCCAGCTTTTGGGACACCAGACTAGCGCTGTCCTACAATGAGCAGTTCTTC
CASFWDTRLALSYNEQFF
>once|TRBJ1-6|TRBD1|TRBV6-6
TGTGCCAGCAGGATCGGACAGGAGAATTCACCCCTCCACTTT
CASRIGQENSPLHF
>.|TRBJ2-3|TRBD2|TRBV19
TGTGCCAGTAGTACCGGGACTAGCGGATACACAGATACGCAGTATTTT
CASSTGTSGYTDTQYF
>.|TRBJ2-1|TRBD1|TRBV4-2
TGTGCCAGCAGCCAAATGGGGGTCTCGGGACAGGATGAGCAGTTCTTC
CASSQMGVSGQDEQFF
>.|TRBJ2-5|TRBD2|TRBV7-2
TGTGCCAGCAGCTTAGCGGGAGGGCGTGAGACCCAGTACTTC
CASSLAGGRETQYF
>.|TRBJ2-3|.|TRBV5-6
TGTGCCAGCAGCTTGGTGGGGGCGTCAAGCACAGATACGCAGTATTTT
CASSLVGASSTDTQYF
>.|TRBJ1-1|TRBD1|TRBV13
TGTGCCAGCAGCTTAGTCTCTAGGACAGGATATATTAAAGCTTTCTTT
CASSLVSRTGYIKAFF
>.|TRBJ2-5|.|TRBV12-3/TRBV12-4
TGTGCCAGCACCCCTCCTCCAGAGACCCAGTACTTC
CASTPPPETQYF
>.|TRBJ2-7|TRBD1|TRBV28
TGTGCCAGCAGTTTAACGGGACAGCGCGAGCAGTACTTC
CASSLTGQREQYF
>.|TRBJ1-6|.|TRBV18
TGTGCCAGCTCACCAGAACAGGGAGAAAATTCACCCCTCCACTTT
CASSPEQGENSPLHF
>once|TRBJ2-7|TRBD1|TRBV12-5
TGTGCTAGTGGTTTGTTCCCCGGGACAGGCTCCTACGAGCAGTACTTC
CASGLFPGTGSYEQYF
>.|TRBJ2-7|TRBD1|TRBV5-8
TGTGCCAGCAGCTTCGGGACAGGGTTCTCCTACGAGCAGTACTTC
CASSFGTGFSYEQYF
>.|TRBJ1-1|TRBD1|TRBV5-6
TGTGCCAGCTGCGAACAGGGGGCGGGGAACACTGAAGCTTTCTTT
CASCEQGAGNTEAFF
>.|TRBJ1-6|.|TRBV28
TGTGCCAGCAGCCCCTTGAGCTCCTATAATTCACCCCTCCACTTT
CASSPLSSYNSPLHF
>.|TRBJ2-7|.|TRBV18
TGTGCCAGCTCACCCGACTCCCGCTACGAGCAGTACTTC
CASSPDSRYEQYF
>.|TRBJ2-2|.|TRBV19
TGTGCCAGTAGACTATCGAACACCGGGGAGCTGTTTTTT
CASRLSNTGELFF
>.|TRBJ2-7|.|TRBV7-2
TGTGCCAGCAGCTTAGGACCGGGGAGCCCCTACGAGCAGTACTTC
CASSLGPGSPYEQYF
>once|TRBJ2-7|.|TRBV7-2
TGTGCCAGCAGCCGCGAGCTAAACAGGGCCACCTACGAGCAGTACTTC
CASSRELNRATYEQYF
>.|TRBJ2-1|.|TRBV18
TGTGCCAGCTCTCGTGGACAAGACAATGAGCAGTTCTTC
CASSRGQDNEQFF
>.|TRBJ2-7|TRBD1|TRBV27
TGTGCCAGCAGTTTAGCGGCAGGGGGTGACGAGCAGTACTTC
CASSLAAGGDEQYF
>.|TRBJ1-1|.|TRBV6-6
TGTGCCAGCACGGGGGCTGAAGCTTTCTTT
CASTGAEAFF
>many|TRBJ2-7|TRBD1|TRBV28
TGTGCCAGCAGTTGGGGACAGGGGGTAAACGAGCAGTACTTC
CASSWGQGVNEQYF
>.|TRBJ1-6|.|TRBV28
TGTGCCAGCAGTTCAGCAGGGACTTGGGGCTATAATTCACCCCTCCACTTT
CASSSAGTWGYNSPLHF